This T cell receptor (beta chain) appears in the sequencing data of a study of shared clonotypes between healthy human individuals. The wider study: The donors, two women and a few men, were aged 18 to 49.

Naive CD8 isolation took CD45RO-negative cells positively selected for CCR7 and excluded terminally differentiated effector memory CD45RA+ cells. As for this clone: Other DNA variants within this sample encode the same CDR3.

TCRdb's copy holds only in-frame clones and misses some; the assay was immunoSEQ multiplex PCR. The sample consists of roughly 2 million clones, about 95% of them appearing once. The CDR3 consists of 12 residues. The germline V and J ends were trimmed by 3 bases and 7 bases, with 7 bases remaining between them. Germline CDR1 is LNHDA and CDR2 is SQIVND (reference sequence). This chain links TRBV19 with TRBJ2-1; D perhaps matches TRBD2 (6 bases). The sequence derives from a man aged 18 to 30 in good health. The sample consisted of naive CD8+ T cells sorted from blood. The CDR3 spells CASSMGGNEQFF. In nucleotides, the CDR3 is TGTGCCAGTAGTATGGGGGGAAATGAGCAGTTCTTC.